Listed here are 27 T cell receptor beta chains from one sample, sequenced in a study of T-cell reconstitution after alpha-beta-depleted transplantation in children. Unique molecular identifiers were incorporated during preparation of the TCRbeta library. Using its own MiXCR run on the PCR reads, TCRdb lists one record per CDR3 protein. The sample carries 45,000 to 55,000 distinct CDR3 sequences, 5% to 6.5% recorded once. The sample was PBMCs, mostly from graft donor cells, taken 60 days after TCRalphabeta/CD19-depleted stem cell transplant. These receptors were obtained from a female patient aged 2-15 years who had a stem cell transplant for aplastic anemia, so the T cells may come from the graft donor.

This clonotype was counted at least ten times. Mismatch with germline at one junction end may stem from a read error. The genes are TRBV12-3 or TRBV12-4 and TRBJ2-7, with a weak D call TRBD2 (5 bases). CDR3 length: 12 amino acids. This CDR3 is CASSIAFHEQYF. CDR3 coding DNA: TGTGCCAGCAGTATAGCGTTTCACGAGCAGTACTTC.

This clonotype was counted at least ten times. This chain connects TRBV15 to TRBJ2-3; tentative D call: TRBD2 (5 bases). The germline V gene encodes CDR1 LNHNV and CDR2 YYDKDF (reference sequence). V shed 1 base and J shed 1 base, with 15 bases lying between them. The CDR3 contains 17 residues. The CDR3 spells CATSRGFGDYRTDTQYF. Here the CDR3 DNA reads TGTGCCACCAGCAGAGGGTTCGGAGACTACCGCACAGATACGCAGTATTTT.

This clonotype has at least ten counts. The chain employs TRBV29-1 and TRBJ2-5; 8 nucleotides match TRBD1. Germline V lookup: CDR1 SQVTM, CDR2 ANQGSEA. The CDR3 is 14 residues long. Trimming cost V 4 bases and J 2 bases; bases outside gene matches: 6. The CDR3 region is CSVAGQGGQETQYF. For the CDR3, the DNA is TGCAGCGTTGCCGGACAGGGCGGTCAAGAGACCCAGTACTTC.

V and J are TRBV5-5 and TRBJ1-5, with no clear D. The length of the CDR3 is 12 residues. The V and J ends lost 0 bases and 10 bases respectively, with 8 bases between them. Germline lookup yields CDR1 SGHKS and CDR2 YYEKEE (reference sequence). The CDR3 loop reads CASSLDGRPQHF. DNA for the CDR3: TGTGCCAGCAGCTTGGACGGGCGTCCCCAGCATTTT. Combining the CDR3 with reference TRBV5-5 and TRBJ1-5 gives the whole variable domain DAGVTQSPTHLIKTRGQQVTLRCSPISGHKSVSWYQQVLGQGPQFIFQYYEKEERGRGNFPDRFSARQFPNYSSELNVNALLLGDSALYLCASSLDGRPQHFGDGTRLSIL.

In nucleotides, the CDR3 is TGTGCCACCAGTACATATGGAAGCGAGGGGGGCTACACCTTC. Its protein is CATSTYGSEGGYTF. The genes are TRBV15 and TRBJ1-2; weak D call: TRBD1 (5 bases). The CDR3 runs to 14 residues. The V gene's germline CDR1 is LNHNV and CDR2 YYDKDF (reference sequence). The V and J ends lost 6 bases and 8 bases respectively, with 19 bases between them.

About this clonotype: A clone one base away is much larger, so this may be a read error. J is TRBJ1-1 and V is TRBV28; D is possibly TRBD1 (6 bases). Germline V gene data show CDR1 as MDHEN and CDR2 as SYDVKM. Trimming took 3 bases from V and 6 from J, leaving 11 bases between them. CDR3 length: 13 amino acids. The DNA of the CDR3 is TGTGCCAGCAGTTTTGCGGGGGCTCCTGAAGCTTTCTTT. It specifies CASSFAGAPEAFF. The variable domain in full, with the rest retrieved from reference TRBV28 and TRBJ1-1, is DVKVTQSSRYLVKRTGEKVFLECVQDMDHENMFWYRQDPGLGLRLIYFSYDVKMKEKGDIPEGYSVSREKKERFSLILESASTNQTSMYLCASSFAGAPEAFFGQGTRLTVV.

In this sample, this clonotype turned up a few times. The chain is built from TRBV7-3 and TRBJ2-1; 10 bases agree with TRBD1. There are 13 residues in the CDR3. Germline V CDR1 and CDR2: SGHTA, FQGTGA. J gave up 9 bases and V 3 bases, and 2 bases lay outside the gene matches. CDR3 sequence: CASSFGQGGEQFF. The CDR3 DNA reads TGTGCCAGCAGCTTCGGACAGGGGGGTGAGCAGTTCTTC.

This clonotype was detected only a few times. The genes are TRBV18 and TRBJ1-1; the D is unclear. CDR1 and CDR2 from the germline V gene are KGHSH and LQKENI. This CDR3 region has 16 residues. V lost 0 bases to trimming and J lost 2 bases, with 13 bases between them. CDR3 bases: TGTGCCAGCTCACCACCGGGATCACTATCAAACACTGAAGCTTTCTTT. Translating gives CASSPPGSLSNTEAFF.

This clonotype was recorded many times. One end of the junction varies from germline; a read error may be responsible. In DNA, the CDR3 is TGTGCCAGCAGCTTGGGTTCCCAAGAGACCCAGTACTTC. Amino acids: CASSLGSQETQYF. The V gene is TRBV5-1, the J gene TRBJ2-5; D ambiguous. The CDR3 length is 13 residues. The germline CDR1 and CDR2 sequences are SGHRS and YFSETQ.

This clonotype has a count of ten or more. This chain links TRBV2 with TRBJ1-6; no clear D. The germline gives CDR1 SNHLY, CDR2 FYNNEI. Trimming took 5 bases from V and 8 from J, leaving 7 bases between them. CDR3 length: 12 amino acids. CDR3 bases: TGTGCCAGCAGTCCGGATTATTCACCCCTCCACTTT. Its protein is CASSPDYSPLHF. Combining the CDR3 with reference TRBV2 and TRBJ1-6 gives the whole variable domain EPEVTQTPSHQVTQMGQEVILRCVPISNHLYFYWYRQILGQKVEFLVSFYNNEISEKSEIFDDQFSVERPDGSNFTLKIRSTKLEDSAMYFCASSPDYSPLHFGNGTRLTVT.

This clonotype was seen ten or more times. The J gene is TRBJ2-5, the V gene TRBV3-1, with TRBD2 identical over 15 bases. Germline CDR1 is LGHDT and CDR2 is YNNKEL (reference sequence). With 4 bases clipped from V and 2 bases from J, the junction kept 5 bases outside the gene matches. The CDR3 is made up of 17 amino acids. CDR3 residues: CASSRTSGGANQETQYF. In DNA form, the CDR3 reads TGTGCCAGCAGCCGGACTAGCGGGGGGGCCAATCAAGAGACCCAGTACTTC.

This clonotype was recorded many times. Here the CDR3 DNA reads TGCGCCAGCAGCTTGGAGTACCAAGAGACCCAGTACTTC. This encodes CASSLEYQETQYF. The chain combines TRBV5-1 with TRBJ2-5; D ambiguous. CDR1 and CDR2 from the germline V gene are SGHRS and YFSETQ. With 0 bases removed from V and 0 bases from J, the gap between germline ends came to 3 bases. The CDR3 runs 13 residues.

There are many counts of this clonotype. J is TRBJ2-1 and V is TRBV5-8, with 12 nucleotides matching TRBD2. The V gene end was trimmed by 4 bases and the J gene end by 7 bases; junction bases not matched to a gene: 15. The germline CDR1 and CDR2 sequences are SGHTS and YDEGEE. The CDR3 is 18 amino acids. CDR3 in DNA: TGTGCCAGCAGCGCCTGGACTAGCGGGAAACCACTCGGGAATGAGCAGTTCTTC. Translating it yields CASSAWTSGKPLGNEQFF.

In its sample, this clonotype was seen many times. The CDR3 protein is CASSEGTGKVYEQYF. In DNA form, the CDR3 reads TGTGCCAGCAGTGAAGGGACAGGGAAGGTCTACGAGCAGTACTTC. The rearrangement links TRBV6-1 to TRBJ2-7; 8 nucleotides line up with TRBD1. Per germline, CDR1 MNHNS and CDR2 SASEGT. The CDR3 length is 15 residues. V lost 1 base and J lost 3; bases outside the gene matches: 5.

By share of the sample, this clonotype is medium-sized. This sequence joins TRBV12-3 or TRBV12-4 and TRBJ2-7; D ambiguous. The CDR3 is 14 amino acids. Trimming took off 1 base at V and 3 bases at J, with 10 bases between the two ends. The CDR3 region has the DNA TGTGCCAGCAGTTTAGTCCCGGACCTCTACGAGCAGTACTTC. Translation: CASSLVPDLYEQYF.

About this clonotype: At one of its ends the junction is not consistent with the germline gene, which may arise from a read error. The chain employs TRBV3-1 and TRBJ2-3; D is unclear. CDR1 and CDR2 (germline): LGHDT, YNNKEL (reference sequence). CDR3 size: 15 residues. The CDR3 protein is CARSLTRKRTDTQYF. CDR3 bases: TGTGCCAGGAGCCTTACGAGGAAAAGGACGGATACGCAGTATTTT.

This clonotype was found many times. This chain links TRBV27 with TRBJ2-1; the D gene is possibly TRBD1 (6 bases). CDR3 size: 17 residues. The germline CDR1 and CDR2 sequences are MNHEY and SMNVEV (reference sequence). V was pared by 7 bases and J by 4 bases, with 23 bases between. CDR3 region: CASTPLPGTSEYNEQFF. The CDR3 DNA reads as TGTGCCAGCACCCCACTACCGGGGACATCCGAGTACAATGAGCAGTTCTTC.

This clonotype was counted many times. The chain employs TRBV29-1 and TRBJ1-2; maybe TRBD1 (5 bases). Germline CDR1 and CDR2: SQVTM and ANQGSEA. Trimming removed 7 bases from V and 8 bases from J, with 8 bases in between. The CDR3 runs 9 residues. CDR3 nucleotide sequence: TGCAGCGACAGGAGGGGCTACACCTTC. Its translation: CSDRRGYTF.

This clonotype has ten or more counts. V gene TRBV29-1 combines with J gene TRBJ1-5; no clear D. Germline V lookup: CDR1 SQVTM, CDR2 ANQGSEA. CDR3 size: 12 residues. V lost 4 bases and J lost 3, with 7 bases in between. The CDR3 is CSVVQNNQPQHF. The CDR3 DNA follows: TGCAGCGTTGTTCAGAACAATCAGCCCCAGCATTTT. Full variable domain (outside the CDR3, taken from reference TRBV29-1 and TRBJ1-5): SAVISQKPSRDICQRGTSLTIQCQVDSQVTMMFWYRQQPGQSLTLIATANQGSEATYESGFVIDKFPISRPNLTFSTLTVSNMSPEDSSIYLCSVVQNNQPQHFGDGTRLSIL.

This clonotype was found many times. The chain links TRBV20-1 to TRBJ2-7; 7 bases line up with TRBD2. The CDR3 is made up of 13 amino acids. V gave up 2 bases and J gave up 7 bases; unmatched junction bases: 8. Germline CDR1 is DFQATT and CDR2 is SNEGSKA (reference sequence). CDR3 in DNA: TGCAGTGCTAGATTGCGGGAGCGTAGGGAGCAGTACTTC. This sequence encodes CSARLRERREQYF.

This clonotype occurred many times. The chain employs TRBV6-2 or TRBV6-3 and TRBJ2-1, with 9 nucleotides matching TRBD2. The V gene end was trimmed by 6 bases and the J gene end by 8 bases; junction bases not matched to a gene: 14. Looked up from germline, CDR1 is MNHEY and CDR2 is SVGEGT. The CDR3 runs 16 residues. The CDR3 sequence is CASSIFSGGAGYEQFF. DNA for the CDR3: TGTGCCAGCAGCATTTTTAGCGGGGGCGCTGGATATGAGCAGTTCTTC.

The sample holds many counts of this clonotype. The gene calls are TRBV5-1 and TRBJ2-7; perhaps TRBD1 as D (6 bases). Trimming stripped 3 bases from V and 5 bases from J, with 12 bases between. CDR3 length: 13 residues. Germline V gene data show CDR1 as SGHRS and CDR2 as YFSETQ. The CDR3 reads CASSSGTQDEQYF. CDR3 DNA: TGCGCCAGCAGCTCCGGGACACAGGACGAGCAGTACTTC.

The sample holds many counts of this clonotype. This chain joins TRBV7-2 and TRBJ2-7, with a tentative D call TRBD2 (6 bases). The germline V gene has CDR1 SGHTA and CDR2 FQGNSA. V gave up 7 bases and J gave up 3 bases, with 16 bases separating them. This CDR3 comprises 14 residues. The CDR3 DNA reads as TGTGCCAGCAACTCAGGAGGAGGGGACTACGAGCAGTACTTC. Translating it yields CASNSGGGDYEQYF.

This clonotype was seen at least ten times. The chain employs TRBV28 and TRBJ2-3; 9 positions match TRBD1. Germline-derived CDR1 and CDR2 are MDHEN and SYDVKM. The CDR3 runs 16 residues. After removal of 0 bases from V and 1 base from J, the junction contained 2 bases not matched to a gene. This CDR3 reads CASSLWRQGGTDTQYF. The CDR3 region has the DNA TGTGCCAGCAGTTTATGGCGACAGGGGGGCACAGATACGCAGTATTTT.

This clonotype showed up many times. The J gene is TRBJ2-7, the V gene TRBV7-9, with 8 nucleotides matching TRBD2. V shed 1 base and J 2 bases; nucleotides not matched to a gene: 7. The CDR3 is 16 amino acids. Germline V gene lookup returns CDR1 SEHNR and CDR2 FQNEAQ (reference sequence). The CDR3 region is CASSLVVTSATYEQYV. CDR3 sequence (DNA): TGTGCCAGCAGCTTAGTCGTGACTAGCGCTACCTACGAGCAGTACGTC.

This clonotype was observed at least ten times. The J gene is TRBJ1-5, the V gene TRBV28; D gene ambiguous. The CDR3 sequence is 17 residues long. Germline-derived CDR1 and CDR2 are MDHEN and SYDVKM. Trimming removed 1 base from V and 0 bases from J, with 13 bases in between. Written as DNA, the CDR3 is TGTGCCAGCAGTTTATTCAACCAGCCTAATAGCAATCAGCCCCAGCATTTT. This codes for CASSLFNQPNSNQPQHF.

This clonotype was observed a handful of times. The V call is TRBV20-1, the J call TRBJ2-2, with 8 bases fitting TRBD2. This CDR3 is built from 16 residues. In germline, CDR1 is DFQATT, CDR2 SNEGSKA (reference sequence). V shed 2 bases, J shed 5 bases, and the junction held 10 bases outside the gene matches. CDR3 bases: TGCAGTGCTAGACACCTCCCGGGACTAGAAACCGGGGAGCTGTTTTTT. Its protein product is CSARHLPGLETGELFF.